This is a list of T cell receptor beta chains from one sample in a study of Ad26.COV2.S vaccination and SARS-CoV-2 variants. Assay: immunoSEQ multiplex PCR; the TCRdb copy retains only in-frame clones and omits some. The repertoire has 200,000 to 250,000 clones, roughly 90% of them found once; the top ten carry roughly 10%. Material: peripheral blood, obtained in a trial of Ad26.COV2.S vaccine versus placebo. These receptors all come from a person aged 18-65 years who received the Ad26.COV2.S COVID-19 vaccine or a placebo. Both conserved end residues are trimmed from each CDR3. The D gene is left open where the match is weak.

>14|TRBV5-4|TRBD1
ASSLDPGGGGNTIY
>9|TRBV2|NA
ASRVSYEQY
>13|TRBV28|NA
ASKEAGPSTDTQY
>10|TRBV12-3/TRBV12-4|NA
ASNLGSGELF
>13|TRBV13|NA
ASSLEGSGDNEQF
>13|TRBV2|NA
ASSGEGGGYNEQF
>12|TRBV25-1|NA
ASSEPGEGEKLF
>13|TRBV3-1/TRBV3-2|TRBD1
ASSPVDRGQQPQH
>12|TRBV10-3|NA
AISGGTTNEKLF
>13|TRBV24-1|TRBD1
ATSGVRDRKETQY
>14|TRBV5-1|NA
ASSLGLDQIQETQY
>15|TRBV6-2/TRBV6-3|TRBD2
ASSYSLTSGGSYEQY
>9|TRBV28|NA
ASSIRGEQY
>11|TRBV7-8|NA
ASSPGQVYEQF
>11|TRBV6-5|NA
ASSLDRNTEAF
>11|TRBV27|NA
ASSSDGFGAQY
>13|TRBV28|NA
ASSLWGAGNYGYT